The T cell receptor beta chain described here comes from a study of siplizumab effects on memory and regulatory T cells. A remark on this clone: Its antigen is currently unknown.

Assayed TCR templates numbered about 10^5 for each sample. Method: immunoSEQ multiplex PCR; TCRdb's copy keeps in-frame clones and lacks some. The repertoire holds around 100,000 clones, roughly 92% seen once, with 1.1% in the top ten. The CDR3 length is 15 residues. Trimming took off 3 bases at V and 7 bases at J, with 19 bases between the two ends. Per germline, CDR1 SGHRS and CDR2 YFSETQ. The study, taken as a whole, reports: Proliferating siplizumab-culture Treg suppressive function went unconfirmed. The study found naive T cells seemingly more diverse than memory cells and seemingly major alloresponse contributors. About 80-96% of proliferating CD4+ or CD8+ clones had no assignable naive or memory phenotype.

Source material: CD4+ T cells sorted from blood. This TCR came from a human donor in good health. The rearrangement uses TRBV5-1 and TRBJ1-1; TRBD1 is a possible D gene (6 bases). As DNA, the CDR3 is TGCGCCAGCAGCTCCGCTGCAGGGGTTAATGGTGAAGCTTTCTTT. Its protein is CASSSAAGVNGEAFF.